Sequencing of this T cell receptor beta chain was carried out in a study of T cells in Graves' hyperthyroidism and ophthalmopathy. Study observations and caveats: Ophthalmopathy was identified by the model a median about six months ahead of onset.

V gave up 2 bases and J gave up 4 bases, with 9 bases separating them. The CDR3 runs 13 residues. The V gene's germline CDR1 is MDHEN and CDR2 SYDVKM. This clonotype appeared many times. The antigen is unknown. Recently diagnosed hyperthyroidism of less than 2 months' duration affected patients aged 18 to 65. The diagnoses drew upon clinical symptoms, serum thyroxine and TRAb, thyroid ultrasound and orbital computed tomography. TCR beta CDR3 regions were amplified from RNA. HTBI primers were employed in a first-round RT-PCR of the TCR CDR3. TCRdb re-called the multiplex PCR reads with MiXCR, one entry per CDR3 protein. The sample holds a few hundred thousand distinct CDR3 sequences; 20% to 30% are singletons and the top ten take more than 60%.

The source of this sequence is a man aged 45 to 65 with Graves' hyperthyroidism. The chain recombines TRBV28 with TRBJ2-7; no clear D. Source material: blood. CDR3 residues: CASSLSPGYEQYF. In DNA, the CDR3 is TGTGCCAGCAGTTTAAGCCCCGGGTACGAGCAGTACTTC.